This TCR beta chain was documented in a study of CD8+ T cells in alopecia areata (dated by TCRdb to 2017 to 2018). As for the study more broadly: The study used high-throughput TCRbeta sequencing to examine T cell clonal expansion in alopecia areata, in both the C3H/HeJ mouse model and human patients. Human TCRbeta sequencing covered scalp tissue and sorted CD4+ and CD8+ peripheral blood T cells from patchy and totalis/universalis alopecia areata patients and healthy controls. Clonality in the scalp was compared among normal scalp (n=4), patchy alopecia areata scalp (n=8), and alopecia totalis/universalis scalp (n=8). RNA was extracted with the PAXgene miRNA kit for fixed scalp, the miRNeasy kit for PBMCs, and the RNeasy kit for mouse skin. TCRbeta CDR3 regions were amplified by immunoSEQ multiplex PCR with 35 Vbeta forward and 13 Jbeta reverse primers. What the research found in general, with its limitations: Compared with mice, TCR sequences shared between patients were less clear, possibly partly because of HLA diversity across the patient population. Unlike mouse skin, which is dominated by gammadelta T cells, normal human skin has resident alphabeta T cells that are also sequenced, and this complicates analysis of the scalp TCR repertoire. Compared with normal scalp, lesional scalp had higher clonality and more expanded CD8+ clones, particularly in alopecia totalis/universalis, a pattern that suggests antigenic drive.

The CDR3 runs 14 residues from the cysteine to the phenylalanine. CDR3 DNA only is kept here, 42 bases in frame from base 1. At the junction V is shortened by 4 bases and J by 4 bases; bases outside the gene matches: 3. CDR1 and CDR2, looked up from the germline V gene, are SGDLS and YYNGEE. PBMCs were separated by density centrifugation and stained for CD3, CD4 and CD8, after which CD4+ and CD8+ T cells were sorted on a FACSAria. Unaffected controls provided scalp biopsies and blood samples. In the case of this clone: There is no known antigen for this receptor. No much larger clone exists at a distance of one base, and base qualities are not known.

Library preparation employed the immunoSEQ multiplex PCR assay. For TCR sequencing, RNA was extracted from every sample and reverse transcribed into cDNA to serve as template. First-strand cDNA was synthesized using SuperScript III with a 2:1 mix of oligo-dT and random hexamers. A synthetic immune receptor repertoire was used to measure amplification bias, and any remaining bias was corrected computationally. The paper's data handling went like this. Raw reads were preprocessed for error removal, and CDR3 was defined according to IMGT conventions as running from the conserved cysteine to phenylalanine. Clonality was computed as 1 minus the Shannon entropy, with the entropy normalized by log2 of the number of productive unique TCRs. Whether scalp clones were CD4 or CD8 was inferred by matching scalp TCRbeta sequences against CD4 and CD8 repertoires sorted from blood. TCRdb obtained this table from immuneACCESS and retained in-frame rearrangements with V and J assigned. These tables miss some clones; where compared with another copy, unresolved V genes account for less than half of the shortfall, and the remainder is unexplained. From that table come the V and J calls and clone size; the DNA was used to work out D and trimming. This sample holds roughly 100,000 clones; around 60% were observed only once. Around 9% of the sample belongs to the ten largest clones.

This receptor was obtained from a human donor in good health. The V gene is TRBV9 and the J gene is TRBJ1-2, and TRBD1 matches 11 of the central bases. The sequenced sample consisted of CD4+ T cells sorted from blood. CDR3 sequence: CASSSGTGGYGYTF. At the DNA level, the sequence is TGTGCCAGCAGCTCAGGGACAGGGGGCTATGGCTACACCTTC.